This T cell receptor (beta chain) was documented in a study of T cells in Graves' hyperthyroidism and ophthalmopathy. Study results and caveats: Ophthalmopathy and stable hyperthyroidism were separated by a 13 V-J model. The model anticipated ophthalmopathy a median about 7 months pre-onset.

Uncontrolled infection, other autoimmune disease, pregnancy or lactation led to exclusion. Diagnoses rested on clinical symptoms, serum thyroxine and TRAb, thyroid ultrasound and orbital computed tomography. Researchers took RNA transcripts and amplified the TCR beta CDR3 regions from them. TCR CDR3 underwent first-round RT-PCR with the HTBI primer set. TCRdb independently ran MiXCR on the multiplex PCR reads; one entry per CDR3 protein. The repertoire holds some 570,000 distinct CDR3 sequences, roughly a sixth seen once, with 15% to 20% in the top ten. Worth noting for this clonotype: Antigen unknown.

The sample consisted of blood. The receptor's source is a woman under 30 with Graves' ophthalmopathy.

CDR3 region: CASSPLGGGLAGGPFIDTQYF. The CDR3, as DNA: TGTGCCAGCAGCCCCCTCGGGGGTGGACTAGCGGGAGGGCCCTTCATAGATACGCAGTATTTT. This sequence joins TRBV7-3 and TRBJ2-3; 15 bases are shared with TRBD2. CDR3 size: 21 residues. Germline V lookup: CDR1 SGHTA, CDR2 FQGTGA. Trimming cost V 5 bases and J 5 bases; bases outside gene matches: 20. The full variable domain, in which reference TRBV7-3 and TRBJ2-3 provide the parts outside the CDR3, is GAGVSQTPSNKVTEKGKYVELRCDPISGHTALYWYRQSLGQGPEFLIYFQGTGAADDSGLPNDRFFAVRPEGSVSTLKIQRTERGDSAVYLCASSPLGGGLAGGPFIDTQYFGPGTRLTVL.